The 21 T cell receptor beta chains listed next were all sequenced from one sample in a study of human T cells and chemical hapten exposure. Time point denoted: patch test 2, 6 weeks after DPC sensitization. As for treatment: therapeutic diphenylcyclopropenone sensitization with weekly scalp DPC. TCRdb processed the RACE reads anew with MiXCR; each CDR3 protein has one entry. The sample yields tens of thousands of distinct CDR3 sequences, more than 9.5% seen once. Sequencing used whole blood, obtained in connection with sensitization to the hapten diphenylcyclopropenone (DPC). The receptor set was obtained from a man aged 40-49 years with alopecia areata. Some clones in this sample may be carry-over from other donors' samples.

The rearrangement links TRBV11-2 to TRBJ2-1; 8 nucleotides line up with TRBD2. The CDR3 consists of 15 residues. Germline V gene lookup returns CDR1 SGHAT and CDR2 FQNNGV. The V gene end was trimmed by 6 bases and the J gene end by 9 bases; junction bases not matched to a gene: 13. The CDR3 DNA follows: TGTGCCAGCAGGCTAAACGAGCGGGAGAGGGGTGAGCAGTTCTTC. This encodes CASRLNERERGEQFF.

This clonotype has a count of ten or more. The chain is built from TRBV7-9 and TRBJ2-1; 7 positions agree with TRBD2. Germline lookup yields CDR1 SEHNR and CDR2 FQNEAQ (reference sequence). V dropped 1 base and J dropped 6; count of bases not matched to a gene: 9. This CDR3 region has 16 residues. The CDR3 sequence is CASSLDLGGGTNEQFF. In DNA form, the CDR3 reads TGTGCCAGCAGCTTAGATTTGGGGGGAGGGACCAATGAGCAGTTCTTC.

This clonotype was observed at least ten times. The rearrangement joins TRBV11-2 to TRBJ2-7, with 14 bases aligning to TRBD2. V lost 3 bases, J lost 6 bases, and 7 bases stayed unmatched. The CDR3 spans 16 residues. Germline CDR1 and CDR2: SGHAT and FQNNGV. For the CDR3, the DNA is TGTGCCAGCAGCTTCGGACTAGCGGGGGGAGGGGGCGAGCAGTACGTC. The encoded protein is CASSFGLAGGGGEQYV.

The chain is built from TRBV5-1 and TRBJ2-2, with a weak D call TRBD1 (5 bases). V was cut by 4 bases and J by 4 bases, with 14 bases left in between. CDR3 length: 15 residues. Germline lookup yields CDR1 SGHRS and CDR2 YFSETQ. DNA for the CDR3: TGCGCCAGCAGCCTCCTAGGGGCCGGCACCGGGGAGCTGTTTTTT. It translates to CASSLLGAGTGELFF.

This rearrangement joins TRBV6-2 or TRBV6-3 to TRBJ2-7; D possibly matches TRBD1 or TRBD2 (6 bases each). Germline V lookup: CDR1 MNHEY, CDR2 SVGEGT. The CDR3 loop spans 17 amino acids. The V and J ends lost 0 bases and 4 bases respectively, with 19 bases between them. The CDR3 coding sequence is TGTGCCAGCAGTTACTCGAGTTATGCGGGACACGAATACGAGCAGTACGTC. Translating it yields CASSYSSYAGHEYEQYV.

This clonotype appeared a few times. The gene calls are TRBV7-8 and TRBJ2-3, with 12 bases fitting TRBD2. J gave up 2 bases and V 5 bases, and 5 bases lay outside the gene matches. This CDR3 is built from 16 residues. The V gene's germline CDR1 is SGHVS and CDR2 FQNEAQ. CDR3 loop: CASSTGLAGNTDTQYF. CDR3 coding DNA: TGTGCCAGCAGCACCGGACTAGCGGGGAACACAGATACGCAGTATTTT.

The sample holds a few counts of this clonotype. The V call is TRBV7-2, the J call TRBJ2-3, with TRBD2 matching over 8 bases. Germline loops: CDR1 SGHTA, CDR2 FQGNSA. The length of the CDR3 is 12 residues. Unmatched junction bases numbered 3, after V lost 2 bases and J lost 11 bases. The CDR3 protein is CASSLKSGRQYF. DNA for the CDR3: TGTGCCAGCAGCTTAAAAAGCGGGAGGCAGTATTTT.

This clonotype has at least ten counts. The rearrangement links TRBV9 to TRBJ2-7; 11 nucleotides align to TRBD2. The junction had 9 bases not matched to a gene; V was cut back by 4 bases and J by 3 bases. The CDR3 totals 16 residues. Germline assignment: CDR1 SGDLS and CDR2 YYNGEE. CDR3 nucleotide sequence: TGTGCCAGCAGCCGTCTTGGGACTAGCGGAGTCTACGAGCAGTACTTC. Its protein is CASSRLGTSGVYEQYF. The full variable domain, completed using reference TRBV9 and TRBJ2-7, is DSGVTQTPKHLITATGQRVTLRCSPRSGDLSVYWYQQSLDQGLQFLIQYYNGEERAKGNILERFSAQQFPDLHSELNLSSLELGDSALYFCASSRLGTSGVYEQYFGPGTRLTVT.

This clonotype was detected a few times. The V and J genes are TRBV14 and TRBJ2-3; D gene unclear. The germline V and J ends were trimmed by 0 bases and 1 base, with 8 bases remaining between them. The CDR3 is 15 residues long. Germline values: CDR1 SGHDN, CDR2 FVKESK. The CDR3 protein is CASSQDLRGTDTQYF. In nucleotides, the CDR3 is TGTGCCAGCAGCCAAGACTTAAGAGGCACAGATACGCAGTATTTT.

V and J are TRBV5-1 and TRBJ1-4, with no clear D. This CDR3 has 15 residues. CDR1 and CDR2 (germline): SGHRS, YFSETQ. V was trimmed by 0 bases and J by 5 bases, leaving 11 bases between them. The DNA of the CDR3 is TGCGCCAGCAGCTTGGGGGCAGGAACAAATGAAAAACTGTTTTTT. Its translation is CASSLGAGTNEKLFF. The full variable domain, completed using reference TRBV5-1 and TRBJ1-4, is KAGVTQTPRYLIKTRGQQVTLSCSPISGHRSVSWYQQTPGQGLQFLFEYFSETQRNKGNFPGRFSGRQFSNSRSEMNVSTLELGDSALYLCASSLGAGTNEKLFFGSGTQLSVL.

This chain connects TRBV29-1 to TRBJ1-3; TRBD1 agrees at 8 bases. V dropped 7 bases and J dropped 0; count of bases not matched to a gene: 5. The germline V gene encodes CDR1 SQVTM and CDR2 ANQGSEA. The length of the CDR3 is 14 residues. CDR3 sequence: CSARTGSSGNTIYF. For the CDR3, the DNA is TGCAGCGCCAGGACAGGGAGCTCTGGAAACACCATATATTTT.

This clonotype was observed a handful of times. Written as DNA, the CDR3 is TGTGCCAGCAGCAATCGGAACAGGCTCCAAGAGACCCAGTACTTC. It yields the protein CASSNRNRLQETQYF. This chain links TRBV21-1 with TRBJ2-5; no check of the table's D call, TRBD1, against the DNA was made. TRBV21-1 is annotated as a pseudogene. The CDR3 totals 15 residues.

The chain joins TRBV6-5 to TRBJ2-3, with D tentatively TRBD1 (5 bases). Germline assignment: CDR1 MNHEY and CDR2 SVGAGI. Trimming removed 0 bases from V and 4 bases from J, with 14 bases in between. CDR3 length equals 16 residues. This CDR3 reads CASSYSGFQGSDTQYF. DNA of the CDR3: TGTGCCAGCAGTTACTCGGGATTCCAGGGCTCAGATACGCAGTATTTT.

Notes on this clonotype: An end of the junction does not agree with germline; a read error may underlie this. The J gene is TRBJ1-4, the V gene TRBV20-1; maybe TRBD1 (5 bases). Looked up from germline, CDR1 is DFQATT and CDR2 is SNEGSKA (reference sequence). The CDR3 covers 14 residues. The CDR3 region is CSASMGVANDKLFF. The DNA for the CDR3 is TGCAGTGCTAGTATGGGGGTAGCTAATGATAAACTGTTTTTT.

The chain recombines TRBV3-1 with TRBJ2-5; 14 bases match TRBD2. Germline V gives CDR1 LGHDT, CDR2 YNNKEL (reference sequence). The CDR3 totals 18 residues. Unmatched junction bases numbered 9, after V lost 2 bases and J lost 4 bases. The DNA of the CDR3 is TGTGCCAGCAGCCAAAGAGTCGGGACTAGCGGGAGCTCAGAGACCCAGTACTTC. Protein product: CASSQRVGTSGSSETQYF.

This clonotype has just a few counts. The chain is built from TRBV12-3 or TRBV12-4 and TRBJ1-6; maybe TRBD1 (6 bases). With 2 bases removed from V and 7 bases from J, the gap between germline ends came to 12 bases. The CDR3 covers 15 residues. CDR3 sequence: CASSLQGIGNSPLHF. CDR3 bases: TGTGCCAGCAGTTTACAGGGGATAGGAAATTCACCCCTCCACTTT.

This chain links TRBV6-2 or TRBV6-3 with TRBJ2-7; D not resolved. Trimming shortened V by 3 bases and J by 7 bases, and 16 bases separated the two germline ends. Looked up from germline, CDR1 is MNHEY and CDR2 is SVGEGT. The CDR3 is 14 residues long. The CDR3 DNA is TGTGCCAGCAGTTATAAGGACCCGGACGGAGAGCAGTACGTC. Translated, it gives CASSYKDPDGEQYV.

This clonotype was seen a handful of times. The genes are TRBV7-9 and TRBJ2-3; 7 nucleotides match TRBD2. The V segment lost 5 bases and the J segment 3 bases; nucleotides outside the gene matches: 11. Germline values: CDR1 SEHNR, CDR2 FQNEAQ (reference sequence). CDR3 size: 16 residues. Written as DNA, the CDR3 is TGTGCCAGCAGCCCCTATATGGCGGGAGCTACAGATACGCAGTATTTT. Translating it yields CASSPYMAGATDTQYF.

The rearrangement joins TRBV7-2 to TRBJ2-3, with TRBD2 matching 9 bases. Germline assignment: CDR1 SGHTA and CDR2 FQGNSA. Unmatched junction bases numbered 9, after V lost 1 base and J lost 7 bases. The CDR3 covers 16 residues. CDR3 loop: CASSLGAGGRANTQYF. CDR3 nucleotide sequence: TGTGCCAGCAGCTTAGGCGCTGGCGGGAGGGCTAATACGCAGTATTTT.

This clonotype was detected ten times or more. This chain links TRBV4-3 with TRBJ2-7; 7 nucleotides match TRBD2. Germline CDR1 reads LGHNA; CDR2 reads YSLEER. The CDR3 is 16 residues long. J gave up 0 bases and V 4 bases, and 9 bases lay outside the gene matches. The CDR3, as DNA: TGCGCCAGCAGCCTTTCCGGGACTATGAGCTCCTACGAGCAGTACGTC. This codes for CASSLSGTMSSYEQYV.

V usage is TRBV6-6 and J usage is TRBJ1-4, with a possible D match to TRBD1 (5 bases). There are 12 residues in the CDR3. Germline CDR1 MNHNY, CDR2 SVGAGI (reference sequence). The V end lost 8 bases, the J end lost 4 bases, and 8 bases lay between the germline ends. The CDR3 region is CASWDLNEKLFF. The CDR3 DNA is TGTGCCAGCTGGGACCTTAATGAAAAACTGTTTTTT.